What follows are 28 T cell receptor beta chains derived from one specimen sequenced in a study of neurological immune-mediated disorders. TCRdb reanalysed the 5' RACE reads using MiXCR and keeps one entry per CDR3 protein. The sample contains 14,000 or so distinct CDR3 sequences, approximately 13% of which appear only once. Sequencing was carried out using CD8+ T cells from blood. These receptors came from a female donor with HTLV-1-associated myelopathy (HAM/TSP).

Many counts were recorded for this clonotype. V and J are TRBV20-1 and TRBJ2-3; 16 nucleotides align to TRBD2. The germline CDR1 and CDR2 sequences are DFQATT and SNEGSKA (reference sequence). This CDR3 is 19 amino acids long. J lost 0 bases, V lost 0 bases, and 6 bases had no gene match. The CDR3, as DNA: TGCAGTGCTAGAGATCTGGGACTAGCGGGGGGGGTTAGCACAGATACGCAGTATTTT. Translating gives CSARDLGLAGGVSTDTQYF.

This clonotype was recorded at least ten times. This chain joins TRBV7-9 and TRBJ1-1; a weak D match, TRBD1 (5 bases). The CDR3 sequence is 15 residues long. In germline, CDR1 is SEHNR, CDR2 FQNEAQ (reference sequence). V was clipped by 0 bases and J by 0 bases, with 8 bases between them. DNA for the CDR3: TGTGCCAGCAGCTTAGCCCGGGGGTTGAACACTGAAGCTTTCTTT. This sequence encodes CASSLARGLNTEAFF.

This clonotype showed up many times. This chain uses TRBV7-2 with TRBJ2-7; perhaps TRBD2 as D (5 bases). The germline V gene encodes CDR1 SGHTA and CDR2 FQGNSA. The length of the CDR3 is 17 residues. Between the trimmed V and J ends, which lost 5 bases and 3 bases, there was a span of 23 bases. CDR3 residues: CASSHPVREGPGYEQYF. CDR3 DNA: TGTGCCAGCAGCCACCCCGTACGGGAAGGGCCCGGCTACGAGCAGTACTTC. The entire variable domain, with the rest obtained from reference TRBV7-2 and TRBJ2-7, is as follows: GAGVSQSPSNKVTEKGKDVELRCDPISGHTALYWYRQSLGQGLEFLIYFQGNSAPDKSGLPSDRFSAERTGGSVSTLTIQRTQQEDSAVYLCASSHPVREGPGYEQYFGPGTRLTVT.

This clonotype occurred many times. The chain couples TRBV14 to TRBJ2-1; 7 positions agree with TRBD1. Per the germline V gene, CDR1 is SGHDN and CDR2 is FVKESK. The V and J ends lost 4 bases and 0 bases, in that order; junction bases with no gene match: 6. The CDR3 loop spans 16 amino acids. For the CDR3, the DNA is TGTGCCAGCAGCCGAGTACAGGGGAGCTCCTACAATGAGCAGTTCTTC. Translated, it gives CASSRVQGSSYNEQFF.

This clonotype was counted ten times or more. This sequence joins TRBV20-1 and TRBJ2-1; 8 nucleotides agree with TRBD2. The germline V gene encodes CDR1 DFQATT and CDR2 SNEGSKA (reference sequence). This CDR3 comprises 15 residues. V shed 3 bases, J shed 7 bases, and the junction held 11 bases outside the gene matches. CDR3 residues: CSARPSGSVVNEQFF. Here the CDR3 DNA reads TGCAGTGCTAGGCCCAGCGGGAGCGTAGTTAATGAGCAGTTCTTC.

This clonotype was observed a handful of times. This rearrangement joins TRBV10-3 to TRBJ2-1; TRBD1 aligns across 9 bases. The CDR3 spans 12 residues. Per germline, CDR1 ENHRY and CDR2 SYGVKD. V lost 11 bases to trimming and J lost 6 bases; unmatched junction nucleotides: 5. The CDR3 nucleotides read TGTGCCTCTGGACAGGGGTTCAATGAGCAGTTCTTC. This gives the protein CASGQGFNEQFF.

This clonotype came up a few times. The chain links TRBV3-1 to TRBJ2-7, with TRBD2 matching 12 bases. CDR1 and CDR2 from the germline V gene are LGHDT and YNNKEL (reference sequence). The V segment lost 6 bases and the J segment 3 bases; nucleotides outside the gene matches: 12. This CDR3 contains 17 residues. This CDR3 reads CASSPGLAGSDSYEQYF. The CDR3 nucleotides read TGTGCCAGCAGTCCTGGACTAGCGGGATCGGACAGCTACGAGCAGTACTTC.

This clonotype was seen at least ten times. CDR3 coding DNA: TGTGCCAGCCTCCCTAGCGGGAGGGCCATTCGGGAGACCCAGTACTTC. As protein: CASLPSGRAIRETQYF. The chain has TRBV5-4 and TRBJ2-5, with 12 bases identical to TRBD2. In germline, CDR1 is SGHNT, CDR2 YYREEE (reference sequence). The junction had 12 bases not matched to a gene; V was cut back by 7 bases and J by 5 bases. The CDR3 consists of 16 residues.

The V gene is TRBV3-1, the J gene TRBJ2-2; D could derive from TRBD1 or TRBD2 (5 bases each). The CDR3 loop spans 16 amino acids. The germline V and J ends were trimmed by 1 base and 6 bases, with 15 bases remaining between them. From germline, CDR1 is LGHDT and CDR2 YNNKEL (reference sequence). The CDR3 reads CASSQVWSSRAGELFF. For the CDR3, the DNA is TGTGCCAGCAGCCAAGTTTGGTCTAGCAGGGCCGGGGAGCTGTTTTTT.

This clonotype was seen a few times. This rearrangement joins TRBV12-3 or TRBV12-4 to TRBJ2-1; no reliable D call. V lost 1 base, J lost 5 bases, and 9 bases lay in between. CDR3 size: 14 residues. The CDR3: CASSLGRGHNEQFF. The CDR3 DNA reads as TGTGCCAGCAGTTTAGGGCGAGGACACAATGAGCAGTTCTTC.

The table lists this clonotype with many counts. The CDR3 sequence: CASSLEGSFGTEAFF. The DNA of the CDR3 is TGTGCCAGCAGCTTAGAAGGGTCATTCGGGACTGAAGCTTTCTTT. This chain uses TRBV7-6 with TRBJ1-1; unclear D gene. The V gene lost 1 base and the J gene lost 5 bases, with 14 bases spanning the gap. Germline V CDR1 and CDR2: SGHVS, FNYEAQ. The CDR3 covers 15 residues.

This clonotype has a count of ten or more. This chain joins TRBV7-3 and TRBJ2-1; no reliable D call. Germline V gene data show CDR1 as SGHTA and CDR2 as FQGTGA. The CDR3 is made up of 14 amino acids. The ends were cut back, 2 bases at V and 9 bases at J, with 14 bases in the middle. CDR3 bases: TGTGCCAGCAGCTTAGCCTCGGGTGGCGGTGAGCAGTTCTTC. Protein sequence: CASSLASGGGEQFF.

This clonotype has a count of ten or more. The chain carries TRBV5-6 and TRBJ2-2, with 9 bases aligning to TRBD2. The CDR3 sequence is 14 residues long. Germline CDR1 reads SGHDT; CDR2 reads YYEEEE. Trimming removed 6 bases from V and 5 bases from J; junction bases left unmatched: 5. The chain's CDR3 is CASKREEGTGELFF. CDR3 DNA sequence: TGTGCCAGCAAGCGGGAGGAAGGTACCGGGGAGCTGTTTTTT.

This clonotype was recorded many times. J is TRBJ2-1 and V is TRBV7-9; D gene unclear. Germline-derived CDR1 and CDR2 are SEHNR and FQNEAQ (reference sequence). The CDR3 extends over 14 amino acids. The germline V and J ends were trimmed by 1 base and 5 bases, with 9 bases remaining between them. The CDR3 protein is CASSLEWPDNEQFF. Written as DNA, the CDR3 is TGTGCCAGCAGCTTAGAATGGCCGGACAATGAGCAGTTCTTC.

This clonotype was picked up many times. The genes are TRBV4-2 and TRBJ2-2; 12 nucleotides line up with TRBD2. Germline CDR1 reads LGHNA; CDR2 reads YNFKEQ. After removal of 0 bases from V and 6 bases from J, the junction contained 2 bases not matched to a gene. The CDR3 extends over 16 amino acids. The CDR3 nucleotides are TGTGCCAGCAGCCAAGAAAGACTAGCGGGAGCCGGGGAGCTGTTTTTT. Translation: CASSQERLAGAGELFF.

Many counts were recorded for this clonotype. This chain links TRBV29-1 with TRBJ2-7; D uncertain. In germline, CDR1 is SQVTM, CDR2 ANQGSEA. This CDR3 is 14 amino acids long. V dropped 6 bases and J dropped 2 bases, with 17 bases sitting between them. This CDR3 is CSVYTGVSAYEQYF. CDR3 DNA sequence: TGCAGCGTCTACACTGGGGTGTCAGCCTACGAGCAGTACTTC.

In its sample, this clonotype was seen many times. This sequence joins TRBV5-1 and TRBJ2-4, with D perhaps matching TRBD1 (5 bases). This CDR3 is 16 amino acids long. V was clipped by 2 bases and J by 1 base, with 13 bases between them. Germline V gene data show CDR1 as SGHRS and CDR2 as YFSETQ. In DNA, the CDR3 is TGCGCCAGCAGCTTCGATGGGGCGACGGCCAAAAACATTCAGTACTTC. Amino acids: CASSFDGATAKNIQYF.

Concerning this clonotype itself: This may be a read error, as it is one base from a much larger clone. V and J are TRBV9 and TRBJ2-5; tentatively, D is TRBD1 (6 bases). This CDR3 has 14 residues. V was shortened by 4 bases and J by 3 bases, with 13 bases between the two germline ends. Germline V gene data show CDR1 as SGDLS and CDR2 as YYNGEE. The CDR3 region is CASSIPDSKETQYF. In DNA, the CDR3 is TGTGCCAGCAGCATACCGGACAGTAAAGAGACCCAGTACTTC.

As for this clonotype: An end of the junction does not agree with germline; a read error may underlie this. V and J are TRBV4-3 and TRBJ2-1; D is unresolved. The germline V gene has CDR1 LGHNA and CDR2 YSLEER. This CDR3 is built from 20 residues. This chain's CDR3 is CASSQKKVAWGIGYYNEQFF. CDR3 bases: TGCGCCAGCAGCCAAAAGAAGGTGGCTTGGGGAATTGGCTACTACAATGAACAGTTCTTC.

This clonotype has only a few counts. The V gene is TRBV7-9, the J gene TRBJ2-7; the D gene is possibly TRBD2 (6 bases). Germline V gives CDR1 SEHNR, CDR2 FQNEAQ (reference sequence). Trimming cost V 5 bases and J 1 base, with 9 bases left between them. The CDR3 covers 13 residues. CDR3: CASSPSGSYEQYF. The CDR3 DNA sequence: TGTGCCAGCAGCCCAAGCGGGTCCTACGAGCAGTACTTC.

This clonotype appeared many times. The V and J genes are TRBV29-1 and TRBJ2-5, with a possible D match to TRBD2 (5 bases). Germline V gene sequence: CDR1 SQVTM, CDR2 ANQGSEA. V lost 3 bases, J lost 0 bases, and 8 bases lay in between. The CDR3 is made up of 13 amino acids. The CDR3 DNA is TGCAGCGTTGATGAGGACTACCAAGAGACCCAGTACTTC. Protein sequence: CSVDEDYQETQYF.

As DNA, the CDR3 is TGCGCCAGCAGCCAAGATTCCCGGGGAGGCGAGCAGTACTTC. Encoded protein: CASSQDSRGGEQYF. This chain links TRBV4-1 with TRBJ2-7; the D gene is possibly TRBD2 (6 bases). Trimming removed 0 bases at V and 6 bases at J, with 12 bases between. The CDR3 consists of 14 residues. Looked up from germline, CDR1 is MGHRA and CDR2 is YSYEKL.

In this sample, this clonotype turned up many times. DNA of the CDR3: TGTGCCAGCATTGGGCTTAGCGAGAGCTCCTACAATGAGCAGTTCTTC. Its translation is CASIGLSESSYNEQFF. The J gene is TRBJ2-1, the V gene TRBV5-6; tentatively, D is TRBD2 (5 bases). Between the trimmed V and J ends, which lost 6 bases and 0 bases, there was a span of 16 bases. Germline CDR1 reads SGHDT; CDR2 reads YYEEEE. There are 16 residues in the CDR3.

The V call is TRBV7-8, the J call TRBJ1-2; D remains unclear. The CDR3 loop spans 14 amino acids. V lost 3 bases and J lost 4, with 12 bases in between. Germline lookup yields CDR1 SGHVS and CDR2 FQNEAQ. The CDR3 sequence: CASSFDHIAYGYTF. The CDR3 coding sequence is TGTGCCAGCAGCTTTGACCATATAGCCTATGGCTACACCTTC.

This clonotype was seen at least ten times. The V call is TRBV29-1, the J call TRBJ2-3, with D uncertain. V was clipped by 2 bases and J by 2 bases, with 11 bases between them. Germline assignment: CDR1 SQVTM and CDR2 ANQGSEA. This CDR3 is 14 amino acids long. The CDR3 DNA reads TGCAGCGTTGAAACATCGCAGCTCACAGATACGCAGTATTTT. Its translation: CSVETSQLTDTQYF.

This clonotype was counted at least ten times. This rearrangement joins TRBV6-5 to TRBJ1-4; TRBD1 might be the D (6 bases). The CDR3 is 13 amino acids. V gave up 4 bases and J gave up 14 bases, with 17 bases separating them. Germline assignment: CDR1 MNHEY and CDR2 SVGAGI. DNA for the CDR3: TGTGCCAGCAGTTTTGGGGGCCTACCTCCCCTGTTTTTT. This encodes CASSFGGLPPLFF.

This clonotype has ten or more counts. The chain joins TRBV20-1 to TRBJ1-4, with TRBD1 matching over 11 bases. Germline trimming cut 2 bases from V and 1 base from J; bases unmatched to any gene: 3. This CDR3 region has 16 residues. The germline CDR1 and CDR2 sequences are DFQATT and SNEGSKA (reference sequence). In DNA form, the CDR3 reads TGCAGTGCTAGAAAGGACAGGGGGCTAACTAATGAAAAACTGTTTTTT. This sequence encodes CSARKDRGLTNEKLFF.

There are many counts of this clonotype. The chain couples TRBV4-1 to TRBJ1-4; tentatively, D is TRBD1 (5 bases). Germline loops: CDR1 MGHRA, CDR2 YSYEKL. The CDR3 sequence is 16 residues long. Trimming took off 4 bases at V and 6 bases at J, with 18 bases between the two ends. In nucleotides, the CDR3 is TGCGCCAGCAGCCCTAGCCCGGGGCCGAGCGATGAAAAACTGTTTTTT. Protein: CASSPSPGPSDEKLFF.